This T cell receptor beta chain was identified during a study of radiation and T cells in renal cell carcinoma. Study-wide background: Nephrectomy followed 15 Gy stereotactic body radiation by 4 weeks. Study results and caveats: In blood, top tumor clones expanded by 2 weeks, shrinking by 4.

Repertoires were generated with immunoSEQ multiplex PCR, while TCRdb's copy carries only in-frame clones and drops some. Found here are roughly 80,000 clones, around 86% of them singletons; the top ten hold 20% to 25%. This clone was observed once. The antigen is not known. Germline V gene lookup returns CDR1 MDHEN and CDR2 SYDVKM. Trimming stripped 5 bases from V and 7 bases from J, with 17 bases between. CDR3 size: 15 residues. Documented time point: blood 2 weeks post-SBRT. Regarding treatment: 15 Gy SBRT to primary tumor, nephrectomy 4 weeks later. This renal cell carcinoma was of the clear cell type.

The V and J genes are TRBV28 and TRBJ2-2, with D uncertain. The clonotype comes from a woman in her forties or fifties with renal cell carcinoma. The sample consisted of blood, taken from a patient whose treatment included radiotherapy and nephrectomy. The CDR3 sequence: CASSPGDGPSGELFF. CDR3 sequence (DNA): TGTGCCAGCAGTCCTGGAGACGGACCCAGCGGGGAGCTGTTTTTT.